This TCR beta chain was identified in a study of T cells after yellow fever vaccination. TCR cDNA was made by 5'RACE template switching, adding a universal primer site and UMIs. TCRdb passed the 5' RACE reads through MiXCR, listing each CDR3 protein once. In the table there are some 500,000 distinct CDR3 sequences, approximately 12% of which are singletons. Looked up from germline, CDR1 is SGDLS and CDR2 is YYNGEE. CDR3 length: 16 amino acids. Trimming shortened V by 2 bases and J by 2 bases, and 17 bases separated the two germline ends. The sequenced sample was PBMCs, obtained on the day of the yellow fever booster vaccination. This clonotype was obtained from a young man who received the YFV17D yellow fever vaccine. The chain links TRBV9 to TRBJ2-7; D remains unclear. As DNA, the CDR3 is TGTGCCAGCAGCGTCGGGCCCCCACAGAATACCTACGAGCAGTACTTC. It encodes CASSVGPPQNTYEQYF.